This T cell receptor beta chain was sequenced during a study of T cells in localized non-small cell lung cancer. Study-level findings and limits: Uninvolved adjacent lung showed peak T cell clonality, exceeding tumor.

Clones were read by immunoSEQ multiplex PCR, and TCRdb kept only the in-frame ones, dropping some. The data hold about 7,600 clones, with around 60% observed a single time. Germline trimming cut 3 bases from V and 0 bases from J; bases unmatched to any gene: 1. The V gene's germline CDR1 is LNHDA and CDR2 SQIVND (reference sequence). CDR3 length: 16 amino acids. A word on this clone: Antigen unknown.

This specimen was lymph node tissue, taken before any cancer treatment. This receptor was obtained from a male donor at least 60 years old with stage I squamous cell lung carcinoma. The genes are TRBV19 and TRBJ2-6; 8 bases agree with TRBD1. The CDR3 DNA follows: TGTGCCAGTAGTATCACAGGGGGCTCTGGGGCCAACGTCCTGACTTTC. This sequence encodes CASSITGGSGANVLTF.